The clone carrying this TCR beta chain was observed once. No antigen is known for it. The sample belongs to a study of cytomegalovirus exposure and HLA in healthy donors. In the study overall: An analysis done earlier identified 117 million unique TCR beta sequences from about 179 million T cells. Early released data comprised tens of millions of unique TCRs from HLA-typed donors.

The CDR3 sequence is 17 residues long. Germline CDR1 and CDR2: SGHDN and FVKESK. J gave up 3 bases and V 0 bases, and 11 bases lay outside the gene matches. The study's findings and limits: One variant, a missense change in DCLRE1C, was linked in a later analysis to TCR beta V- and J-gene trimming. The listing of 150 to 200 TCR beta chains classed them as cytomegalovirus-associated.

PCR was performed using 60 Vbeta and 13 Jbeta primers. Produced via immunoSEQ multiplex PCR; TCRdb's table is partial and in-frame only. The sample has around 70,000 clones; 75% are singletons. The sequenced sample was PBMCs. The chain links TRBV14 to TRBJ2-7, with TRBD1 identical over 7 bases. The receptor's source is a man in his 70s in good health and CMV-seronegative. The CDR3 loop reads CASSQEPSQGFLYEQYF. CDR3 nucleotides: TGTGCCAGCAGCCAAGAGCCCTCACAGGGGTTCCTCTACGAGCAGTACTTC. Filled out from reference TRBV14 and TRBJ2-7, the complete variable domain reads EAGVTQFPSHSVIEKGQTVTLRCDPISGHDNLYWYRRVMGKEIKFLLHFVKESKQDESGMPNNRFLAERTGGTYSTLKVQPAELEDSGVYFCASSQEPSQGFLYEQYFGPGTRLTVT.